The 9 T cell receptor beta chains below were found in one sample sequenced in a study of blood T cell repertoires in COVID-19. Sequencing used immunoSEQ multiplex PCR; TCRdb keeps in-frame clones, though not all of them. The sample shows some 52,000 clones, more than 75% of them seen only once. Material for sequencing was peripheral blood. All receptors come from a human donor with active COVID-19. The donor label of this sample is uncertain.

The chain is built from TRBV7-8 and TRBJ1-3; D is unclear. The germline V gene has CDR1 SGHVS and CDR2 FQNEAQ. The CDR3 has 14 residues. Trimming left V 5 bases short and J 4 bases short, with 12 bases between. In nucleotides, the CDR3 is TGTGCCAGCAGCCCTTTGAAGAGCGGAAACACCATATATTTT. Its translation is CASSPLKSGNTIYF.

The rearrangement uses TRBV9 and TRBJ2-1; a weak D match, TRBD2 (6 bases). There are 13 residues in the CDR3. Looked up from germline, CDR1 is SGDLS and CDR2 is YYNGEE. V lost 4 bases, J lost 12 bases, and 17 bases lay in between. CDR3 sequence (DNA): TGTGCCAGCAGCAGAGGAGACGGGACTTCGCAGTTCTTC. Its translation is CASSRGDGTSQFF.

This CDR3 is CASSEASGGTNTQYF. The CDR3, as DNA: TGTGCCAGTAGTGAAGCTAGCGGGGGGACAAATACGCAGTATTTT. The rearrangement joins TRBV19 to TRBJ2-3; 11 bases are shared with TRBD2. The CDR3 runs 15 residues. Germline V lookup: CDR1 LNHDA, CDR2 SQIVND (reference sequence). With 5 bases clipped from V and 7 bases from J, the junction kept 8 bases outside the gene matches.

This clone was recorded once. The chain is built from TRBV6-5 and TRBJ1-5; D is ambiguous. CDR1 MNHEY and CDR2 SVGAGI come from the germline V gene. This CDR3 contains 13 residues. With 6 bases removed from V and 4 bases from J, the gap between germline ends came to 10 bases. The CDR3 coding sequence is TGTGCCAGCAGCACCCAACGGAATCAGCCCCAGCATTTT. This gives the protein CASSTQRNQPQHF.

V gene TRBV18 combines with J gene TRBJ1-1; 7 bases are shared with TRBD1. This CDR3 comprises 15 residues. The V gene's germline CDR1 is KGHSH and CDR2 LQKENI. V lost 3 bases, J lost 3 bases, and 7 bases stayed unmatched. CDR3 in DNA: TGTGCCAGCTCACCCACAGGGGCGTCCCACACTGAAGCTTTCTTT. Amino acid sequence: CASSPTGASHTEAFF.

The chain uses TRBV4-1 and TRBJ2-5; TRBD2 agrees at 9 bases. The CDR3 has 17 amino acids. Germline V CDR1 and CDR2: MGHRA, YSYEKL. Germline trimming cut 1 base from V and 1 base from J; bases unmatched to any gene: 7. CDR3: CASSQVRASGAQETQYF. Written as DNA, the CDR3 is TGCGCCAGCAGCCAAGTTAGGGCTAGCGGGGCCCAAGAGACCCAGTACTTC.

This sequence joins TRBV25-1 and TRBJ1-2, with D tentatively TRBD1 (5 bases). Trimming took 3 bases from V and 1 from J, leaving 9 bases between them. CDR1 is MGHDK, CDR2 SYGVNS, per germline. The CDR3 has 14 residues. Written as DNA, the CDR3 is TGTGCCAGCAGTGACGTAGGGGATAACTATGGCTACACCTTC. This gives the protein CASSDVGDNYGYTF.

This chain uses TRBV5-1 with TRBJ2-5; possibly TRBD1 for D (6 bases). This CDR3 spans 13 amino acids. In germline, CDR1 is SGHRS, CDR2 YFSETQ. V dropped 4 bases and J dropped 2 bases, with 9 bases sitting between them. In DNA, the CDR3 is TGCGCCAGCAGCAGTACAGGGCAAGAGACCCAGTACTTC. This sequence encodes CASSSTGQETQYF.

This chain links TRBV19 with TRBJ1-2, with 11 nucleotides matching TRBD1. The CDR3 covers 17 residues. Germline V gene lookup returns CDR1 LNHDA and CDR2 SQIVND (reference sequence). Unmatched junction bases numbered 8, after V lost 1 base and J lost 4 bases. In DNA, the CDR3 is TGTGCCAGTAGTATAGGGTTTGGACAGGGGGCAATCTATGGCTACACCTTC. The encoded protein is CASSIGFGQGAIYGYTF.